This T cell receptor (beta chain) stems from a study of cytomegalovirus exposure and HLA in healthy donors. Study-level points and caveats: Despite most TCR sequences being rare, some public TCRs occurred in many donors.

V dropped 9 bases and J dropped 4; count of bases not matched to a gene: 20. The CDR3 runs to 17 residues. Per germline, CDR1 MDHEN and CDR2 SYDVKM. In the case of this clone: Its target is not known.

Only in-frame clones appear in the TCRdb table, and some are missing; sequencing was by immunoSEQ multiplex PCR. Of under 200,000 clones listed, 86% are singletons. The receptor comes from a woman aged 25 to 45 in good health and CMV-seronegative. The sequenced sample was PBMCs. The chain has TRBV28 and TRBJ1-2, with 7 bases matching TRBD1. The CDR3: CASQPGQSAEFPYGYTF. The CDR3 DNA sequence: TGTGCCAGTCAACCGGGACAGAGCGCCGAGTTTCCCTATGGCTACACCTTC.